The present T cell receptor beta chain was sequenced within a study of glioma-infiltrating T cells after dendritic cell vaccination. Study details: Samples are from glioblastoma patients in Phase I and II dendritic cell vaccine trials.

The CDR3 is 14 amino acids. Germline loops: CDR1 SSHAT, CDR2 FNYEAQ (reference sequence). V lost 5 bases to trimming and J lost 0 bases; unmatched junction nucleotides: 4. Time point here: after dendritic cell vaccination, including at tumor progression/relapse. Only patients with spare fresh-frozen tumor and over two years of follow-up were included. The PCR used 60 V beta and 13 J beta primers. Profiled with immunoSEQ multiplex PCR; TCRdb holds only in-frame clones, not every one. The sample comprises roughly 85,000 clones, 75% to 90% of which are singletons, and approximately 8% rests with the top ten.

This sequence was found in a human donor with glioblastoma. The material was blood, obtained after dendritic cell vaccination. The rearrangement joins TRBV7-7 to TRBJ2-7, with TRBD1 identical over 7 bases. CDR3 residues: CASSPGQNSYEQYF. For the CDR3, the DNA is TGTGCCAGCAGCCCGGGACAGAACTCCTACGAGCAGTACTTC.